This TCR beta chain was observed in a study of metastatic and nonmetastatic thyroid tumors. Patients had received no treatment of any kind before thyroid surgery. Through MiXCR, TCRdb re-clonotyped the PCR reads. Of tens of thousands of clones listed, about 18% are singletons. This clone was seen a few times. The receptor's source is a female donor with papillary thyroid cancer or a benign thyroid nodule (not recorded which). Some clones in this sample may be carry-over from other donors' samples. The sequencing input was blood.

The CDR3 sequence is CASRQGFNYGYTF. CDR3 DNA: TGTGCCAGCAGGCAGGGTTTTAACTATGGCTACACCTTC. The gene calls are TRBV6-1 and TRBJ1-2; possibly TRBD1 for D (5 bases). The CDR3 has 13 amino acids. V was cut by 6 bases and J by 1 base, with 9 bases left in between. CDR1 is MNHNS, CDR2 SASEGT, per germline.